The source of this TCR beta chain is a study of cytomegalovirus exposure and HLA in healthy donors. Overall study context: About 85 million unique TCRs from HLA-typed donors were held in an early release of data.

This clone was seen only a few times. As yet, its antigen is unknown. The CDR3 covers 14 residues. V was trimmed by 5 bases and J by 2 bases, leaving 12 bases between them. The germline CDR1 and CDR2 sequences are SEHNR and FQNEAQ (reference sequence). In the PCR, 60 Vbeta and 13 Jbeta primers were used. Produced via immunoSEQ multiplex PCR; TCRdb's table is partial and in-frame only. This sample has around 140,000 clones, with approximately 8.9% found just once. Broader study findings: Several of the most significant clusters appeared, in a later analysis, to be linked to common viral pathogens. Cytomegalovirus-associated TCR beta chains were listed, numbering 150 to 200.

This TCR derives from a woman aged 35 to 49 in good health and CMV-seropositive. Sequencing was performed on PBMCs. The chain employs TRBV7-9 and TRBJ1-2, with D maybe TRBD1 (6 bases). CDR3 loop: CASSQGGGNYGYTF. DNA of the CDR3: TGTGCCAGCAGCCAAGGGGGGGGGAACTATGGCTACACCTTC.